This TCR beta chain originates from a study of radiotherapy plus CTLA-4 blockade in lung cancer. Study results and limitations: With interferon-beta, early dynamics of blood T cell clones were reported to best predict response.

The germline V gene has CDR1 SEHNR and CDR2 FQNEAQ (reference sequence). Trimming removed 1 base from V and 0 bases from J, with 6 bases in between. The CDR3 sequence is 14 residues long. Worth noting for this clone: Its antigen is not identified.

Method: immunoSEQ multiplex PCR; TCRdb's copy keeps in-frame clones and lacks some. The sample includes tens of thousands of clones, around 87% of them seen just once. The material was peripheral blood, obtained from a patient treated with radiotherapy plus ipilimumab. The rearrangement uses TRBV7-9 and TRBJ1-1; D is possibly TRBD1 (5 bases). The source of this sequence is a human donor with non-small cell lung cancer that progressed on radiotherapy plus ipilimumab. CDR3 residues: CASSLGGLNTEAFF. The CDR3, as DNA: TGTGCCAGCAGCTTAGGGGGACTGAACACTGAAGCTTTCTTT.